This TCR beta chain was identified in a study of identical twins. TCRdb independently ran MiXCR on the 5' RACE reads; one entry per CDR3 protein. The table lists 450,000 to 650,000 distinct CDR3 sequences, about 16% of them singletons. This clonotype was observed a handful of times. The antigen is not known. In germline, CDR1 is SGHRS, CDR2 YFSETQ. Trimming left V 4 bases short and J 4 bases short, with 14 bases between. The CDR3 has 14 residues. Regarding the study as a whole: It was cross-sectional statistical analysis, not following the same donors, that the conclusions relied on.

This sample was shared with a second study, whose subject was yellow fever vaccine responses in identical twins. That report adds: Each twin's T cell response to the vaccine was reported to look partly convergent and partly personalized.

This clonotype was sampled from a woman between 18 and 30 years old in good health. Material for sequencing was CD4+ T cells sorted from blood. This chain connects TRBV5-1 to TRBJ1-1; no clear D gene. The CDR3 sequence: CASSPASWGTEAFF. The CDR3 coding sequence is TGCGCCAGCAGCCCGGCATCGTGGGGCACTGAAGCTTTCTTT.